Sequencing of this TCR beta chain was carried out in a study of blood T cell repertoires in COVID-19. Clones were sequenced by immunoSEQ multiplex PCR, and TCRdb holds only the in-frame ones, with some missing. The data hold around 310,000 clones, with around 90% observed a single time. Looked up from germline, CDR1 is SNHLY and CDR2 is FYNNEI. The CDR3 consists of 14 residues. The V gene end was trimmed by 6 bases and the J gene end by 1 base; junction bases not matched to a gene: 4. This sequence originates from a woman between 40 and 55 years old with COVID-19, enrolled during active disease. What was sequenced was peripheral blood. This sequence joins TRBV2 and TRBJ1-1, with 8 bases matching TRBD1. The CDR3, as DNA: TGTGCCAGCAGGGGGACAGGATCGAACACTGAAGCTTTCTTT. Translation gives CASRGTGSNTEAFF. Full variable domain (remainder filled in from reference TRBV2 and TRBJ1-1): EPEVTQTPSHQVTQMGQEVILRCVPISNHLYFYWYRQILGQKVEFLVSFYNNEISEKSEIFDDQFSVERPDGSNFTLKIRSTKLEDSAMYFCASRGTGSNTEAFFGQGTRLTVV.